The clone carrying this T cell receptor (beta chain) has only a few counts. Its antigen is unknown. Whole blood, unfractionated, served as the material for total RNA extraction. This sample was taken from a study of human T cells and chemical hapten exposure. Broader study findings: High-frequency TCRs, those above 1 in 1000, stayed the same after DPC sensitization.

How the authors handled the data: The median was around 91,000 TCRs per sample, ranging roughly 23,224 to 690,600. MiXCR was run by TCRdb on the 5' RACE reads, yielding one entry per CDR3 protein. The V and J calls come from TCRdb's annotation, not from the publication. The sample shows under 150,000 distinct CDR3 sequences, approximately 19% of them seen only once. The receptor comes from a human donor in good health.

CDR3 protein: CASSPSQSRGTDTQYF. Written as DNA, the CDR3 is TGTGCCAGCTCACCTTCACAGAGCAGAGGAACAGATACGCAGTATTTT. The V and J genes are TRBV18 and TRBJ2-3, with D uncertain. Looked up from germline, CDR1 is KGHSH and CDR2 is LQKENI. V lost 3 bases and J 3 bases, leaving 16 bases between the germline ends. The CDR3 extends over 16 amino acids.